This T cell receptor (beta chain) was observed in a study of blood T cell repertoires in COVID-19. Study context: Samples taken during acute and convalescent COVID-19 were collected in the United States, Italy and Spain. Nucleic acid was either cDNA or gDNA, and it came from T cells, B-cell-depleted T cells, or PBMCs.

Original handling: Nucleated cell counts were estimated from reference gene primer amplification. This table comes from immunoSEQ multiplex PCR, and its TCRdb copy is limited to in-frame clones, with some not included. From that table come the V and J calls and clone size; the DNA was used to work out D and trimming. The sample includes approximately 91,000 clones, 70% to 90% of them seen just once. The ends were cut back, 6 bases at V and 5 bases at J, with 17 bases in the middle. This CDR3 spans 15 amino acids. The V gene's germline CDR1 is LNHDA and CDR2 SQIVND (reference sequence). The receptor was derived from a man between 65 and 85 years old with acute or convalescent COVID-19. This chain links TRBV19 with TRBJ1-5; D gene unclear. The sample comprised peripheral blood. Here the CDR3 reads CASRTPSGQDQPQHF. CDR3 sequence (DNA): TGTGCCAGTAGAACACCCAGCGGGCAAGATCAGCCCCAGCATTTT.